The rows below give T cell receptor beta chains drawn from one sample of a study of blood T cell repertoires in COVID-19. Libraries were prepared by immunoSEQ multiplex PCR; TCRdb keeps only in-frame clonotypes and omits some of them. Counted here are 170,000 or so clones, around 83% occurring once; the ten biggest clones make up 1.5% to 1.7%. Sequencing input: peripheral blood. Source of these receptors: a human donor in a cohort sampled during active COVID-19. Each CDR3 is given with its conserved first and last residue. The D gene is left open where the match is weak. Clone size is stated in some rows and not others, as once, few, many or a class when expanded.

size	D	V	J	CDR3	DNA
NA	NA	TRBV6-5	TRBJ1-2	CASSPTATYYGYTF	TGTGCCAGCAGTCCGACAGCAACGTACTATGGCTACACCTTC
NA	NA	TRBV7-9	TRBJ2-7	CASSSSTGTLKLSSYEQYF	TGTGCCAGCAGCTCGTCCACCGGGACTCTAAAACTGAGCTCCTACGAGCAGTACTTC
NA	NA	TRBV20-1	TRBJ2-7	CSASPLTGIPYEQYF	TGCAGTGCTAGTCCCTTGACAGGAATTCCCTACGAGCAGTACTTC
once	NA	TRBV28	TRBJ2-7	CASSSPGRGTYEQYF	TGTGCCAGCAGTTCGCCGGGACGGGGGACCTACGAGCAGTACTTC
NA	NA	TRBV27	TRBJ2-7	CASMKRGGYEQYF	TGTGCCAGCATGAAAAGGGGGGGCTACGAGCAGTACTTC
NA	NA	TRBV5-5	TRBJ2-7	CASSPRGVEQYF	TGTGCCAGCAGCCCCAGGGGGGTCGAGCAGTACTTC
NA	NA	TRBV5-8	TRBJ1-1	CASSLTPTTGENTEAFF	TGTGCCAGCAGCCTGACCCCAACGACAGGAGAGAACACTGAAGCTTTCTTT
NA	NA	TRBV4-3	TRBJ2-7	CASSQPGDEQYF	TGCGCCAGCAGCCAACCCGGGGACGAGCAGTACTTC
NA	TRBD1	TRBV19	TRBJ2-2	CASSLLGQGTGELFF	TGTGCCAGTAGCCTTCTGGGACAGGGAACCGGGGAGCTGTTTTTT
NA	TRBD2	TRBV7-3	TRBJ2-7	CASRSSGSYEQYF	TGTGCCAGCAGATCTAGCGGCTCCTACGAGCAGTACTTC
once	NA	TRBV28	TRBJ2-2	CASSPPAGTNTGELFF	TGTGCCAGCAGTCCACCGGCAGGGACGAACACCGGGGAGCTGTTTTTT
once	NA	TRBV6-5	TRBJ2-3	CAILRSFPDTQYF	TGTGCCATCCTACGGTCCTTCCCAGATACGCAGTATTTT
NA	NA	TRBV3-1/TRBV3-2	TRBJ2-1	CASSQEERRWNNEQFF	TGTGCCAGCAGCCAAGAGGAGAGGAGATGGAACAATGAGCAGTTCTTC
NA	NA	TRBV5-1	TRBJ1-1	CASMTAPNTEAFF	TGCGCCAGTATGACAGCCCCGAACACTGAAGCTTTCTTT
NA	NA	TRBV6-4	TRBJ1-2	CASSEGQGYGYTF	TGTGCCAGCAGTGAAGGGCAGGGCTATGGCTACACCTTC
NA	NA	TRBV13	TRBJ1-2	CASSLERGYGYTF	TGTGCCAGCAGCCTAGAGCGGGGCTATGGCTACACCTTC
NA	TRBD1	TRBV6-5	TRBJ1-1	CASSFRQGAAVTEAFF	TGTGCCAGCAGTTTCCGACAGGGGGCTGCGGTAACTGAAGCTTTCTTT
few	NA	TRBV9	TRBJ1-4	CASSPDRSNEKLFF	TGTGCCAGCAGCCCCGACAGGTCTAATGAAAAACTGTTTTTT
NA	NA	TRBV19	TRBJ2-7	CASRQDSRSFYEQYF	TGTGCCAGTAGACAAGACAGTCGTTCGTTCTACGAGCAGTACTTC